This is a list of T cell receptor beta chains from one sample in a study of T cells in localized non-small cell lung cancer. Here immunoSEQ multiplex PCR was the method, and the copy in TCRdb shows in-frame clones only, minus some. The table includes around 70,000 clones, 65% to 85% detected once. The sample consisted of peripheral blood, taken before any cancer treatment. The receptors were gathered from a female donor over 55 with stage I lung adenocarcinoma. CDR3s leave out the opening cysteine and the closing phenylalanine or tryptophan.

v_gene	j_gene	CDR3aa
TRBV28	TRBJ2-3	ASSRGLAGSDTQY
TRBV7-7	TRBJ2-3	ASSLQPRSTDTQY
TRBV7-6	TRBJ1-2	ASSPRTGEGYT
TRBV19	TRBJ1-5	ASSIQDSNQPQH
TRBV5-4	-	ASSRGSLYYEQY
TRBV9	TRBJ2-7	ASSVGSSGSYEQY
TRBV4-1	TRBJ1-4	ASSPYGGIEKLF
TRBV5-1	TRBJ1-5	ASSSQGSNQPQH
TRBV7-6	TRBJ2-1	ASSLVARLAESQF
TRBV5-1	TRBJ1-2	ASSLDSAAAYGYT
TRBV7-2	TRBJ1-5	ASSLVLGGYSNQPQH
TRBV20-1	TRBJ1-4	SASNQEKLF
TRBV7-6	TRBJ1-3	ASSITGRLSGNTIY
TRBV18	TRBJ2-7	ASSPRDRDGEQY
TRBV27	TRBJ1-2	ASSPGGSGYT
TRBV14	TRBJ2-1	ASSQTTGRNEQF
TRBV7-2	TRBJ2-3	ASSLWVSDTQY
TRBV9	TRBJ1-4	ASSPGTGEEKLF
TRBV19	TRBJ1-1	ASSMTGGSGNTEAF
TRBV12-5	TRBJ2-1	ASVLGRESYNEQF
TRBV4-3	TRBJ1-2	ASSQDRWGGYGYT
TRBV2	TRBJ2-5	ASSDPTSGGTTQY
TRBV6-1	TRBJ2-5	ASSEYGLTSPLETQY
TRBV7-2	TRBJ2-1	ASRRDRSYNEQF
TRBV5-1	TRBJ2-7	ASSLGTSGNNEQY
TRBV2	TRBJ2-5	ASIETRTQETQY
TRBV6-1	TRBJ2-3	ASTLDSLTDTQY
TRBV14	TRBJ2-7	ASSRDRVSSYEQY
TRBV5-1	TRBJ1-1	ASSLGQGIEAF
TRBV6-5	TRBJ1-2	ASSSRQGRNGYT
TRBV6-1	TRBJ2-7	ASSGTSGTTYEQY
TRBV18	TRBJ2-1	ASSLGGGSYNEQF
TRBV28	TRBJ2-7	ASSPPGTGSEQY
TRBV19	TRBJ2-1	ASSTLRRGVYNEQF
TRBV2	TRBJ2-7	ASRDRTGLSDQY
TRBV5-1	TRBJ2-5	ASSYRVAGAGETQY
TRBV5-6	TRBJ2-5	ASSPPGTSTPRRTQY
TRBV2	TRBJ2-5	ASRPRTGDYQETQY
TRBV18	TRBJ2-7	ASSLGQSAEQY
TRBV11-1	TRBJ1-2	ASADTNYGYT
TRBV5-1	TRBJ1-1	ASSPKEMGTEAF
TRBV2	TRBJ2-7	ATTSGFEQY
TRBV18	TRBJ1-3	ASSPVGGTGNTIY
TRBV10-2	TRBJ1-3	ASSAYQAAGNTIY
TRBV29-1	TRBJ1-1	SVGRVPEAF
TRBV18	TRBJ1-4	ASTPREGEKLF
TRBV9	TRBJ2-5	ASSALSGVGETQY
TRBV28	TRBJ1-1	ASSLDFRDRVNTEAF
TRBV5-1	TRBJ2-7	ANQPRRSYEQY
TRBV7-6	TRBJ1-1	ASSLGRNTEAF
TRBV7-2	TRBJ2-7	ASSFYYEQY